The subject of this entry is one TCR beta chain. The repertoire was sequenced with immunoSEQ multiplex PCR; TCRdb's copy has only in-frame clones and lacks some. This sample has 83,000 or so clones; around 85% occur once, and the top ten carry less than 9.5%. The data stem from a study of OX40 agonist ivuxolimab in advanced cancers. For the study at large: Partial response was recorded in three patients: one hepatocellular carcinoma and two cutaneous melanoma cases.

The sequence was obtained from an adult with an advanced solid tumor such as melanoma, head and neck, liver or kidney cancer. Here the sequenced sample was CD4+ or CD8+ T cells sorted from blood, taken in a trial of the OX40 agonist ivuxolimab.

The CDR3 loop is CASSSGGGHLYGYTF. For the CDR3, the DNA is TGTGCCAGCAGCTCTGGGGGCGGACACCTCTATGGCTACACCTTC. The V gene is TRBV7-6, the J gene TRBJ1-2; tentative D call: TRBD1 (6 bases). The V end lost 4 bases, the J end lost 4 bases, and 16 bases lay between the germline ends. Germline loops: CDR1 SGHVS, CDR2 FNYEAQ. The CDR3 consists of 15 residues.